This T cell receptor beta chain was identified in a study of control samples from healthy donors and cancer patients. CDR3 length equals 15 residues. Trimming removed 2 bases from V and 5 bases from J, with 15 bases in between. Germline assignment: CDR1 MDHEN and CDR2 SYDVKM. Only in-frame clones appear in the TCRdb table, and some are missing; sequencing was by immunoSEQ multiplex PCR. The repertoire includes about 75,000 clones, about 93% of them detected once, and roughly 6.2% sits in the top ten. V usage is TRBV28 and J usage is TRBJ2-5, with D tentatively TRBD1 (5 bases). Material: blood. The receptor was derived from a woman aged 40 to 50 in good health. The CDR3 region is CASSLIQVERETQYF. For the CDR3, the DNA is TGTGCCAGCAGTTTAATACAGGTCGAGCGTGAGACCCAGTACTTC.